This paragraph reports one T cell receptor (beta chain). The antigen is undetermined. The data were obtained in a study of PD-1 blockade in classical Hodgkin lymphoma. Produced via immunoSEQ multiplex PCR; TCRdb's table is partial and in-frame only. There are around 65,000 clones in the sample; 88% occur only once, and approximately 13% lies in the top ten. The V segment lost 1 base and the J segment 5 bases; nucleotides outside the gene matches: 13. CDR3 size: 18 residues. The germline CDR1 and CDR2 sequences are SGHVS and FNYEAQ. Findings and limits, study-wide: Complete responders' diversity at baseline resembled that of newly diagnosed patients. At C4D1, TCR diversity had climbed significantly for CD4+ cells, though not for CD8+ cells. Later analyses included only patients treated at least 1 year post-ASCT.

The patients all showed relapse after autologous stem cell transplantation, while their brentuximab vedotin exposure varied. The receptor's source is a human donor with classical Hodgkin lymphoma. The sample was peripheral blood mononuclear cells (PBMCs), taken at baseline. V usage is TRBV7-6 and J usage is TRBJ2-5; 10 bases are a match to TRBD2. The CDR3, as DNA: TGTGCCAGCAGCTTAGTTTTGGAAATAGCGGGGGGTACCGAGACCCAGTACTTC. This translates into CASSLVLEIAGGTETQYF.